These 15 T cell receptor beta chains were all obtained from the same sample, sequenced in a study of cytomegalovirus exposure and HLA in healthy donors. Data came from immunoSEQ multiplex PCR; TCRdb stores just in-frame clones and leaves some out. The table has 250,000 to 400,000 clones, nearly 90% seen once. Sequencing was carried out using PBMCs. Every receptor here comes from a man aged 25 to 40 in good health and CMV-seronegative.

This chain joins TRBV7-9 and TRBJ1-6; no firm D call. The V and J ends lost 5 bases and 8 bases respectively, with 13 bases between them. The CDR3 contains 14 residues. Germline V gene sequence: CDR1 SEHNR, CDR2 FQNEAQ (reference sequence). The CDR3 coding sequence is TGTGCCAGCAGCCGAGGTAGTACGTATTCACCCCTCCACTTT. Translated, it gives CASSRGSTYSPLHF.

The chain is built from TRBV6-1 and TRBJ1-6, with a tentative D call TRBD1 (6 bases). The germline V gene has CDR1 MNHNS and CDR2 SASEGT. V was shortened by 7 bases and J by 10 bases, with 17 bases between the two germline ends. CDR3 length: 14 amino acids. This CDR3 is CASTLTGSQSPLHF. The CDR3 DNA reads TGTGCCAGCACCCTCACAGGGAGTCAGTCACCCCTCCACTTT.

The chain couples TRBV20-1 to TRBJ2-7; D gene unclear. The CDR3 is made up of 11 amino acids. Trimming stripped 2 bases from V and 3 bases from J, with 5 bases between. The germline V gene has CDR1 DFQATT and CDR2 SNEGSKA (reference sequence). CDR3 protein: CSARFGYEQYF. CDR3 DNA sequence: TGCAGTGCTAGATTCGGCTACGAGCAGTACTTC.

V and J are TRBV7-2 and TRBJ2-1; no clear D gene. V was clipped by 8 bases and J by 3 bases, with 14 bases between them. The CDR3 has 14 amino acids. Germline V gene data show CDR1 as SGHTA and CDR2 as FQGNSA. The DNA for the CDR3 is TGTGCCAGCTCCCCCCTGCTACTCTACAATGAGCAGTTCTTC. Its protein product is CASSPLLLYNEQFF.

The chain has TRBV10-2 and TRBJ2-1; 7 nucleotides align to TRBD2. The CDR3 runs 16 residues. From germline, CDR1 is WSHSY and CDR2 SAAADI. V lost 1 base to trimming and J lost 2 bases; unmatched junction nucleotides: 5. This CDR3 is CASSEFGGVTYNEQFF. For the CDR3, the DNA is TGCGCCAGCAGTGAGTTTGGGGGGGTAACCTACAATGAGCAGTTCTTC.

The chain employs TRBV10-3 and TRBJ1-1; D ambiguous. The V gene lost 2 bases and the J gene lost 4 bases, with 11 bases spanning the gap. Germline V gene data show CDR1 as ENHRY and CDR2 as SYGVKD. The CDR3 runs to 14 residues. The chain's CDR3 is CAISEEPGVTEAFF. CDR3 coding DNA: TGTGCCATCAGTGAGGAACCGGGTGTCACTGAAGCTTTCTTT.

This chain links TRBV9 with TRBJ1-1; unclear D gene. The ends were cut back, 7 bases at V and 4 bases at J, with 14 bases in the middle. Germline CDR1 SGDLS, CDR2 YYNGEE. CDR3 length: 13 residues. CDR3 nucleotides: TGTGCCAGCGGGCAGTCTACATTCACTGAAGCTTTCTTT. This gives the protein CASGQSTFTEAFF.

This clone has just a few counts. This chain connects TRBV6-1 to TRBJ2-7; D possibly corresponds to TRBD1 (6 bases). V lost 6 bases and J 0 bases, leaving 15 bases between the germline ends. The CDR3 loop spans 15 amino acids. From germline, CDR1 is MNHNS and CDR2 SASEGT. CDR3 in amino acids: CASRIDRRPSYEQYF. CDR3 DNA: TGTGCCAGCAGGATTGACAGGAGGCCCTCCTACGAGCAGTACTTC.

This rearrangement joins TRBV6-5 to TRBJ1-2; 9 bases map to TRBD1. V gave up 8 bases and J gave up 4 bases; unmatched junction bases: 2. Germline V gene sequence: CDR1 MNHEY, CDR2 SVGAGI. CDR3 size: 12 residues. CDR3 residues: CASRDRVYGYTF. DNA for the CDR3: TGTGCCAGCCGGGACAGGGTCTATGGCTACACCTTC.

The chain is built from TRBV6-5 and TRBJ1-4; D is ambiguous. Trimming shortened V by 6 bases and J by 5 bases, and 16 bases separated the two germline ends. The V gene's germline CDR1 is MNHEY and CDR2 SVGAGI. The CDR3 is 15 residues long. CDR3 nucleotide sequence: TGTGCCAGCAGCCGACGAGGACTGGGAAATGAAAAACTGTTTTTT. This gives the protein CASSRRGLGNEKLFF.

J is TRBJ2-1 and V is TRBV10-3; TRBD2 agrees at 8 bases. The CDR3 contains 15 residues. Germline CDR1 reads ENHRY; CDR2 reads SYGVKD. Trimming took 3 bases from V and 3 from J; bases not matched to a gene: 4. CDR3 residues: CAISDGSGIYNEQFF. CDR3 sequence (DNA): TGTGCCATCAGTGATGGTAGCGGGATCTACAATGAGCAGTTCTTC.

The CDR3 coding sequence is TGTGCCAGCTCCCGACAGGAGAACACTGAAGCTTTCTTT. This gives the protein CASSRQENTEAFF. The V gene is TRBV7-7, the J gene TRBJ1-1; TRBD1 is a possible D gene (6 bases). CDR3 length: 13 amino acids. The V gene lost 8 bases and the J gene lost 1 base, with 11 bases spanning the gap. Germline CDR1 SSHAT, CDR2 FNYEAQ (reference sequence).

This sequence joins TRBV5-1 and TRBJ2-3; TRBD2 matches at 14 bases. The CDR3 has 20 amino acids. Per germline, CDR1 SGHRS and CDR2 YFSETQ. Trimming cost V 9 bases and J 3 bases; bases outside gene matches: 21. The CDR3 region is CANLPPGLAGVGGGTDTQYF. As DNA, the CDR3 is TGCGCCAATCTCCCGCCGGGACTAGCGGGGGTCGGAGGTGGTACAGATACGCAGTATTTT.

The chain recombines TRBV7-2 with TRBJ2-3; perhaps TRBD1 as D (6 bases). Trimming cost V 5 bases and J 3 bases, with 15 bases left between them. The CDR3 has 15 amino acids. Germline CDR1 SGHTA, CDR2 FQGNSA. This CDR3 is CASSPRGWATDTQYF. For the CDR3, the DNA is TGTGCCAGCAGCCCCAGGGGTTGGGCGACAGATACGCAGTATTTT.

The chain uses TRBV25-1 and TRBJ2-3; TRBD2 aligns across 8 bases. V shed 6 bases, J shed 3 bases, and the junction held 8 bases outside the gene matches. Germline assignment: CDR1 MGHDK and CDR2 SYGVNS. This CDR3 contains 15 residues. This chain's CDR3 is CASSGFIAGTDTQYF. The DNA of the CDR3 is TGTGCCAGCAGCGGGTTCATAGCGGGGACAGATACGCAGTATTTT.